Each of the 28 T cell receptor beta chains below was sequenced from the same sample in a study of CD4 T cells in relation to SARS-CoV-2 and coronaviruses. Before the COVID-19 pandemic, during about 2011-2019, CD4+ T cells were taken from unexposed donors. TCRdb's table, derived via immunoSEQ multiplex PCR, lists solely in-frame clones and lacks some. The sample consists of about 65,000 clones, about 87% of them appearing once. The sample consisted of memory CD4+ T cells from PBMCs. The receptors stem from a human donor in good health.

This clone was observed a single time. The rearrangement links TRBV3-1 (or the pseudogene TRBV3-2) to TRBJ2-2; 8 bases agree with TRBD2. Trimming cost V 10 bases and J 3 bases; bases outside gene matches: 7. Germline CDR1 reads LGHDT; CDR2 reads YNNKEL (reference sequence). The CDR3 sequence is 14 residues long. This CDR3 reads CATMSGGHTGELFF. The CDR3 nucleotides are TGTGCCACTATGAGCGGGGGCCACACCGGGGAGCTGTTTTTT.

The chain couples TRBV6-2 or TRBV6-3 to TRBJ2-5, with 8 bases matching TRBD2. The CDR3 spans 17 residues. Losses at the gene ends were 2 bases for V and 0 bases for J; bases not matched to a gene: 8. Germline V gene data show CDR1 as MNHEY and CDR2 as SVGEGT. Written as DNA, the CDR3 is TGTGCCAGCAGTTACCCCCGAAGCGGGGGCTACCAAGAGACCCAGTACTTC. Translation: CASSYPRSGGYQETQYF.

CDR3: CASSLAGNSNQPQHF. CDR3 nucleotide sequence: TGCGCCAGCAGCTTGGCGGGAAATAGCAATCAGCCCCAGCATTTT. The J gene is TRBJ1-5, the V gene TRBV5-1; D uncertain. V shed 0 bases and J shed 0 bases, with 7 bases lying between them. Germline V gene data show CDR1 as SGHRS and CDR2 as YFSETQ. The CDR3 loop spans 15 amino acids.

The V and J genes are TRBV6-1 and TRBJ2-7; possibly TRBD1 or TRBD2 for D (5 bases each). This CDR3 is built from 13 residues. V shed 1 base and J shed 6 bases, with 10 bases lying between them. Germline-derived CDR1 and CDR2 are MNHNS and SASEGT. In DNA, the CDR3 is TGTGCCAGCAGTGAAGTGAACGGGGCCGAGCAGTACTTC. Translation: CASSEVNGAEQYF.

The chain carries TRBV5-1 and TRBJ1-2; D is unclear. CDR1 is SGHRS and CDR2 is YFSETQ in the germline V gene. Trimming left V 0 bases short and J 8 bases short, with 11 bases between. The CDR3 has 13 residues. The CDR3 sequence: CASSLGGPGGYTF. The DNA for the CDR3 is TGCGCCAGCAGCTTGGGTGGACCAGGAGGCTACACCTTC.

This sequence joins TRBV28 and TRBJ1-2, with 10 bases matching TRBD1. Germline V gives CDR1 MDHEN, CDR2 SYDVKM. The junction had 6 bases not matched to a gene; V was cut back by 6 bases and J by 8 bases. The CDR3 totals 13 residues. CDR3: CASRPTGGKGYTF. CDR3 bases: TGTGCCAGCAGACCGACAGGGGGCAAGGGCTACACCTTC.

V gene TRBV7-3 combines with J gene TRBJ2-1, with 9 bases fitting TRBD1. This CDR3 contains 15 residues. Germline CDR1 SGHTA, CDR2 FQGTGA. Trimming at V came to 5 bases and at J to 3 bases, leaving 5 bases not matched to a gene. CDR3 nucleotides: TGTGCCAGCAGCCCCGACAGGGGGAGCTACAATGAGCAGTTCTTC. Protein product: CASSPDRGSYNEQFF.

The chain carries TRBV28 and TRBJ1-2; D is unclear. The CDR3 is made up of 14 amino acids. Germline CDR1 MDHEN, CDR2 SYDVKM. V was cut by 2 bases and J by 2 bases, with 9 bases left in between. CDR3 amino acids: CASSLPPANYGYTF. In nucleotides, the CDR3 is TGTGCCAGCAGTTTACCGCCAGCCAACTATGGCTACACCTTC.

The chain couples TRBV15 to TRBJ1-5; maybe TRBD1 (6 bases). The V end was cut by 1 base, the J end by 5 bases, with 9 bases between. Germline-derived CDR1 and CDR2 are LNHNV and YYDKDF (reference sequence). The CDR3 is 14 amino acids. The CDR3 DNA follows: TGTGCCACCAGCAGAGGACAGGAGGATCAGCCCCAGCATTTT. Translation gives CATSRGQEDQPQHF.

The rearrangement uses TRBV5-1 and TRBJ1-1, with D possibly TRBD1 on 5 matching bases. This CDR3 comprises 14 residues. Deletions cut 6 bases from V and 3 bases from J, with 15 bases between. Germline CDR1 and CDR2: SGHRS and YFSETQ. CDR3 sequence reads: CASKSFPGYTEAFF. DNA for the CDR3: TGCGCCAGCAAATCCTTTCCAGGGTACACTGAAGCTTTCTTT.

The V call is TRBV12-5, the J call TRBJ2-7; D is unclear. Germline loops: CDR1 LGHNT, CDR2 FRNRAP. Trimming took off 6 bases at V and 0 bases at J, with 6 bases between the two ends. The CDR3 runs to 12 residues. The CDR3 protein is CASGPDSYEQYF. The CDR3 DNA is TGTGCTAGTGGACCGGACTCCTACGAGCAGTACTTC.

This clone turned up a few times. The chain uses TRBV6-6 and TRBJ1-5; unclear D gene. The CDR3 covers 15 residues. Trimming removed 7 bases from V and 0 bases from J, with 13 bases in between. Per the germline V gene, CDR1 is MNHNY and CDR2 is SVGAGI (reference sequence). The CDR3 is CASTVSSYSNQPQHF. CDR3 DNA sequence: TGTGCCAGCACCGTTAGTTCGTATAGCAATCAGCCCCAGCATTTT.

The V and J genes are TRBV30 and TRBJ2-7; no definite D call. Germline CDR1 GTSNPN, CDR2 SVGIG (reference sequence). The CDR3 length is 14 residues. V lost 0 bases, J lost 2 bases, and 11 bases lay in between. CDR3: CAWSVSGNTYEQYF. The CDR3 bases are TGTGCCTGGAGTGTTTCAGGAAATACCTACGAGCAGTACTTC.

The V gene is TRBV5-3, the J gene TRBJ2-2; no firm D call. Being an ORF, TRBV5-3 has a function that is uncertain. Trimming took 5 bases from V and 3 from J, leaving 17 bases between them. There are 16 residues in the CDR3. The CDR3 nucleotides read TGTGCCAGAAGTTCTCTGGATGAGTGGTACACCGGGGAGCTGTTTTTT. Translation gives CARSSLDEWYTGELFF.

The chain uses TRBV7-2 and TRBJ2-7, with TRBD1 matching over 7 bases. The CDR3 is 15 amino acids. Losses at the gene ends were 5 bases for V and 2 bases for J; bases not matched to a gene: 9. Germline CDR1 and CDR2: SGHTA and FQGNSA. The CDR3 region is CASSPDRDRTYEQYF. The CDR3 nucleotides are TGTGCCAGCAGCCCAGACCGGGACAGAACCTACGAGCAGTACTTC.

The rearrangement links TRBV7-9 to TRBJ1-5, with D unresolved. V shed 1 base and J shed 0 bases, with 7 bases lying between them. Per germline, CDR1 SEHNR and CDR2 FQNEAQ (reference sequence). This CDR3 has 15 amino acids. The CDR3 nucleotides are TGTGCCAGCAGCTTAGGTCCGTATAGCAATCAGCCCCAGCATTTT. Translating gives CASSLGPYSNQPQHF.

The CDR3 bases are TGCGCCAGCAGCTTGGAATTTCAGAGGGCGGCGCAGTACTTC. Its translation is CASSLEFQRAAQYF. This rearrangement joins TRBV5-1 to TRBJ2-7; D is possibly TRBD2 (5 bases). Germline loops: CDR1 SGHRS, CDR2 YFSETQ. Trimming stripped 0 bases from V and 9 bases from J, with 16 bases between. The CDR3 runs to 14 residues.

The V gene is TRBV5-1, the J gene TRBJ1-6, with D tentatively TRBD1 (6 bases). Germline values: CDR1 SGHRS, CDR2 YFSETQ. The CDR3 spans 15 residues. Deletions cut 4 bases from V and 7 bases from J, with 15 bases between. CDR3 residues: CASSPDTGFNSPLHF. CDR3 in DNA: TGCGCCAGCAGCCCGGACACAGGGTTCAATTCACCCCTCCACTTT.

The chain has TRBV7-9 and TRBJ2-1; D remains unclear. CDR3 length: 15 residues. Germline V lookup: CDR1 SEHNR, CDR2 FQNEAQ (reference sequence). Deletions cut 4 bases from V and 1 base from J, with 11 bases between. CDR3 bases: TGTGCCAGCAGCTCCCGGGCCTTTTCCTACAATGAGCAGTTCTTC. Translated, it gives CASSSRAFSYNEQFF.

This chain links TRBV2 with TRBJ1-3; maybe TRBD1 (5 bases). V was pared by 7 bases and J by 4 bases, with 17 bases between. The length of the CDR3 is 15 residues. CDR1 is SNHLY and CDR2 is FYNNEI in the germline V gene. The CDR3 reads CASNQLGQGGNTIYF. For the CDR3, the DNA is TGTGCCAGCAACCAGCTAGGCCAGGGAGGAAACACCATATATTTT.

V and J are TRBV13 and TRBJ2-5; D tentatively fits TRBD1 or TRBD2 (5 bases each). The CDR3 contains 12 residues. Germline V gene data show CDR1 as PRHDT and CDR2 as FYEKMQ (reference sequence). Trimming removed 11 bases from V and 3 bases from J, with 13 bases in between. The CDR3 coding sequence is TGTGCCTCGGCGTGGGGGAAAGAGACCCAGTACTTC. Translated: CASAWGKETQYF.

The chain recombines TRBV18 with TRBJ2-1; a possible D gene is TRBD1 (6 bases). Per the germline V gene, CDR1 is KGHSH and CDR2 is LQKENI. The CDR3 covers 12 residues. V gave up 2 bases and J gave up 9 bases, with 8 bases separating them. The CDR3 region has the DNA TGTGCCAGCTCACCAAACAGGGTTGAGCAGTTCTTC. This gives the protein CASSPNRVEQFF.

The CDR3, as DNA: TGTGCCAGCAGTCTTGAGGGGCTGGAACTGTTTTTT. Translation: CASSLEGLELFF. This chain joins TRBV28 and TRBJ1-4, with D possibly TRBD1 on 5 matching bases. This CDR3 comprises 12 residues. Germline V gene data show CDR1 as MDHEN and CDR2 as SYDVKM. V lost 5 bases and J 12 bases, leaving 13 bases between the germline ends.

The chain employs TRBV9 and TRBJ2-3; 10 nucleotides line up with TRBD2. V gave up 5 bases and J gave up 0 bases; unmatched junction bases: 3. Germline values: CDR1 SGDLS, CDR2 YYNGEE. The length of the CDR3 is 15 residues. CDR3 protein: CASSASGGSTDTQYF. The DNA of the CDR3 is TGTGCCAGCAGTGCTAGCGGGGGCAGCACAGATACGCAGTATTTT.

The rearrangement joins TRBV18 to TRBJ2-1; no clear D gene. V was trimmed by 4 bases and J by 7 bases, leaving 20 bases between them. Germline values: CDR1 KGHSH, CDR2 LQKENI. The CDR3 has 16 amino acids. CDR3 loop: CASSRPIAKSTNEQFF. The DNA for the CDR3 is TGTGCCAGCTCACGACCGATAGCAAAAAGTACAAATGAGCAGTTCTTC. Variable domain in full (rest from reference TRBV18 and TRBJ2-1): NAGVMQNPRHLVRRRGQEARLRCSPMKGHSHVYWYRQLPEEGLKFMVYLQKENIIDESGMPKERFSAEFPKEGPSILRIQQVVRGDSAAYFCASSRPIAKSTNEQFFGPGTRLTVL.

The rearrangement joins TRBV5-1 to TRBJ2-1; either TRBD1 or TRBD2 may supply D (5 bases each). V gave up 2 bases and J gave up 8 bases, with 20 bases separating them. The length of the CDR3 is 16 residues. Germline V lookup: CDR1 SGHRS, CDR2 YFSETQ. CDR3 sequence: CASSFIGTAEVHEQFF. DNA for the CDR3: TGCGCCAGCAGCTTTATTGGGACGGCTGAGGTTCATGAGCAGTTCTTC.

The chain recombines TRBV15 with TRBJ2-1; 10 nucleotides match TRBD2. The trim removed 4 bases at V and 4 bases at J, leaving 7 bases unmatched. The CDR3 loop spans 16 amino acids. Looked up from germline, CDR1 is LNHNV and CDR2 is YYDKDF (reference sequence). The CDR3 DNA is TGTGCCACCAGCATCCTAGCGGGGGCCTCGTACAATGAGCAGTTCTTC. Amino acids: CATSILAGASYNEQFF.

This chain links TRBV19 with TRBJ2-5; perhaps TRBD1 as D (8 bases). The germline CDR1 and CDR2 sequences are LNHDA and SQIVND (reference sequence). The CDR3 length is 15 residues. V was pared by 6 bases and J by 4 bases, with 18 bases between. CDR3 in DNA: TGTGCCAGTAGCTCTTACAGGGGGGGTCCAGAGACCCAGTACTTC. Encoded protein: CASSSYRGGPETQYF.